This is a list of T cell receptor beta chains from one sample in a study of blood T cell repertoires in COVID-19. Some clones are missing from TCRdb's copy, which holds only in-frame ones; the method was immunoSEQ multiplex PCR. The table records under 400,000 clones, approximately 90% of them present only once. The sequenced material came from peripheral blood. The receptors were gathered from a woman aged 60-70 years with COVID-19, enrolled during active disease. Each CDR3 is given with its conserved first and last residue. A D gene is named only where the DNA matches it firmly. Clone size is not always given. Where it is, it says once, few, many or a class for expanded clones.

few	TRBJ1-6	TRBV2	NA	CASSRREVVNSPLHF	TGTGCCAGCAGCCGGAGGGAGGTTGTTAATTCACCCCTCCACTTT
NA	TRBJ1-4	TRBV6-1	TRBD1	CASSDPRTGGVGKLFF	TGTGCCAGCAGTGATCCACGGACAGGGGGTGTCGGAAAACTGTTTTTT
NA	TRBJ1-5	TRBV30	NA	CAWSRSSNQPQHF	TGTGCCTGGAGTCGGAGTAGCAATCAGCCCCAGCATTTT
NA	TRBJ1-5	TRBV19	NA	CASSILGTGSNQPQHF	TGTGCCAGTAGTATCCTAGGCACCGGGAGCAATCAGCCCCAGCATTTT
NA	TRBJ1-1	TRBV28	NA	CASSLGQIMNTEAFF	TGTGCCAGCAGTTTGGGACAAATAATGAACACTGAAGCTTTCTTT
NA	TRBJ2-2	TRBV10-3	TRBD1	CAISDGTANTGELFF	TGTGCCATCAGTGATGGGACAGCGAACACCGGGGAGCTGTTTTTT
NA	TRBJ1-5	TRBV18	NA	CASSPQSGLSNQPQHF	TGTGCCAGCTCACCACAGTCAGGGCTCAGCAATCAGCCCCAGCATTTT
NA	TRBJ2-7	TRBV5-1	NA	CASSQSDNYEQYF	TGCGCCAGCAGCCAATCTGACAACTACGAGCAGTACTTC
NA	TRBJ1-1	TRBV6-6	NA	CASNPTGLNTEAFF	TGTGCCAGCAACCCGACAGGTTTGAACACTGAAGCTTTCTTT
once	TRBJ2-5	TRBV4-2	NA	CASSRGPGVETQYF	TGTGCCAGCAGCCGGGGGCCCGGGGTAGAGACCCAGTACTTC
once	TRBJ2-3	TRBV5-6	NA	CASSWGPGTQYF	TGTGCCAGCAGCTGGGGCCCCGGGACGCAGTATTTT
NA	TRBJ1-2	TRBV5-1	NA	CASSWDTGLYGYTF	TGCGCCAGCAGCTGGGACACAGGACTCTATGGCTACACCTTC
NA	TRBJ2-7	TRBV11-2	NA	CASSLGIYEQYF	TGTGCCAGCAGCTTAGGTATCTACGAGCAGTACTTC
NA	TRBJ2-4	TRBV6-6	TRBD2	CASSPGGKNIQYF	TGTGCCAGCAGCCCGGGAGGAAAAAACATTCAGTACTTC